The 7 T cell receptor beta chains reported below all come from one sample, sequenced in a study of shared clonotypes between healthy human individuals (dated by TCRdb to between 2020 and 2021). The library was prepared using the immunoSEQ multiplex PCR assay. Drawn from immuneACCESS, this table holds only the in-frame rearrangements with V and J called that TCRdb kept. Clones are partly lost; checked studies trace under half to an unresolved V gene and leave the rest unexplained. The sample has 550,000 to 800,000 clones on record, about 90% of them singletons. The ten largest clonotypes hold 34% of the sample. The sample comprised memory CD8+ T cells from PBMCs. This sample's cell subset or site label indicates: CD45RO+ cells pooled with CCR7-negative TemRA cells. The receptors here all came from a man between 18 and 29 years old in good health. Some clones in this sample may be carry-over from other donors' samples.

The chain combines TRBV6-1 with TRBJ1-5; 8 bases are shared with TRBD1. The junction had 8 bases not matched to a gene; V was cut back by 8 bases and J by 2 bases. There are 15 residues in the CDR3. CDR1 is MNHNS, CDR2 SASEGT, per germline. The CDR3 reads CASGNRGRGNQPQHF. The CDR3 DNA follows: TGTGCCAGCGGTAACAGGGGGAGAGGCAATCAGCCCCAGCATTTT.

This clone was recorded once. The chain joins TRBV7-9 to TRBJ1-1, with D perhaps TRBD1 (5 bases). CDR1 SEHNR and CDR2 FQNEAQ come from the germline V gene (reference sequence). Trimming left V 8 bases short and J 1 base short, with 11 bases between. This CDR3 spans 13 amino acids. Here the CDR3 DNA reads TGTGCCAGCGTGGGGCCACAGAACACTGAAGCTTTCTTT. Its protein product is CASVGPQNTEAFF.

The count of this clone is one. DNA of the CDR3: TGCGCCAGCAGCCAAGATGGTCCGGGACAGGTCTCCTACGAGCAGTACTTC. Its protein product is CASSQDGPGQVSYEQYF. The genes are TRBV4-1 and TRBJ2-7; TRBD1 agrees at 8 bases. The CDR3 has 17 amino acids. The V and J ends lost 0 bases and 0 bases, in that order; junction bases with no gene match: 7. Germline CDR1 reads MGHRA; CDR2 reads YSYEKL.

The rearrangement joins TRBV2 to TRBJ2-7; 8 positions match TRBD1. Per the germline V gene, CDR1 is SNHLY and CDR2 is FYNNEI. J was trimmed by 3 bases and V by 7 bases; bases with no gene match: 11. This CDR3 has 15 residues. In DNA form, the CDR3 reads TGTGCCAGCAAAATCGGACAGGGCCTCCTCTACGAGCAGTACTTC. Protein product: CASKIGQGLLYEQYF.

The chain carries TRBV28 and TRBJ1-5; D may be TRBD1 (5 bases). The CDR3 is 13 amino acids. The germline CDR1 and CDR2 sequences are MDHEN and SYDVKM. Trimming left V 5 bases short and J 9 bases short, with 14 bases between. Here the CDR3 reads CASSVPTARPQHF. The CDR3 DNA sequence: TGTGCCAGCAGTGTACCGACAGCCCGGCCCCAGCATTTT. The full variable domain, completed using reference TRBV28 and TRBJ1-5, is DVKVTQSSRYLVKRTGEKVFLECVQDMDHENMFWYRQDPGLGLRLIYFSYDVKMKEKGDIPEGYSVSREKKERFSLILESASTNQTSMYLCASSVPTARPQHFGDGTRLSIL.

The chain combines TRBV14 with TRBJ1-2; tentative D call: TRBD1 (5 bases). The CDR3 loop spans 16 amino acids. Trimming pared 0 bases from V and 8 bases from J, leaving 19 bases between. Germline V CDR1 and CDR2: SGHDN, FVKESK. The CDR3 loop is CASSQDRRGTSGGYTF. CDR3 coding DNA: TGTGCCAGCAGCCAAGATCGGCGCGGAACTTCAGGGGGCTACACCTTC.

The rearrangement links TRBV6-4 to TRBJ2-3; the match to TRBD2 covers 10 bases. The J segment lost 3 bases and the V segment lost 2 bases, leaving 5 bases of the junction unmatched. The CDR3 length is 16 residues. From germline, CDR1 is MRHNA and CDR2 SNTAGT. Here the CDR3 reads CASSDGLSGRTDTQYF. The CDR3 DNA is TGTGCCAGCAGTGACGGCCTTAGCGGGAGGACAGATACGCAGTATTTT.